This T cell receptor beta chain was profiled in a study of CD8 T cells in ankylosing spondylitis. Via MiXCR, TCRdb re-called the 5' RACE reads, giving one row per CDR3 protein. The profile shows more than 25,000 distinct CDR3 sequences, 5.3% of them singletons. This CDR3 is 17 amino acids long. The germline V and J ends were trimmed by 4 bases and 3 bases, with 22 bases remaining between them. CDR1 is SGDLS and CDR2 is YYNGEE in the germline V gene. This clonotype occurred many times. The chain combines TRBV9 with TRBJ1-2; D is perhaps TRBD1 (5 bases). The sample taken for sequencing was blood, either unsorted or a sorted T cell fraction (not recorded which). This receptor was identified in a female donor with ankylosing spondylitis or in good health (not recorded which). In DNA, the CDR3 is TGTGCCAGCAGCCCCACCAGAACGAAAAAAGGGGACTATGGCTACACCTTC. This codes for CASSPTRTKKGDYGYTF.